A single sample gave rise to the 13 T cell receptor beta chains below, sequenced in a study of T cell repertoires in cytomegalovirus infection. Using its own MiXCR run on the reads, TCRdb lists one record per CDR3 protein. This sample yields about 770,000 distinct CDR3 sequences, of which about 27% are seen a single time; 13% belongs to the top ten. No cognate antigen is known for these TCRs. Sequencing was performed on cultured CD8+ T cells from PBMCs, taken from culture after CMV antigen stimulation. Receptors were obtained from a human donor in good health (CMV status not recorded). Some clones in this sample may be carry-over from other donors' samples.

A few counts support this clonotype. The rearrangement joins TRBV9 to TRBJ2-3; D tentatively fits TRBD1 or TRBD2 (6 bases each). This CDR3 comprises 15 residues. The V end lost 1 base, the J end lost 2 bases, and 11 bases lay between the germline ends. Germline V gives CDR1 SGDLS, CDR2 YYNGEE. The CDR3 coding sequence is TGTGCCAGCAGCGTACACGGGGGCCACACAGATACGCAGTATTTT. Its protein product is CASSVHGGHTDTQYF. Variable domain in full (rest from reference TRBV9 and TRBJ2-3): DSGVTQTPKHLITATGQRVTLRCSPRSGDLSVYWYQQSLDQGLQFLIQYYNGEERAKGNILERFSAQQFPDLHSELNLSSLELGDSALYFCASSVHGGHTDTQYFGPGTRLTVL.

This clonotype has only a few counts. The chain's CDR3 is CASTPDPDTGELFF. For the CDR3, the DNA is TGTGCCAGCACCCCGGACCCCGACACCGGGGAGCTGTTTTTT. The chain carries TRBV12-3 or TRBV12-4 and TRBJ2-2; D gene unclear. The CDR3 runs 14 residues. The V gene lost 7 bases and the J gene lost 3 bases, with 12 bases spanning the gap.

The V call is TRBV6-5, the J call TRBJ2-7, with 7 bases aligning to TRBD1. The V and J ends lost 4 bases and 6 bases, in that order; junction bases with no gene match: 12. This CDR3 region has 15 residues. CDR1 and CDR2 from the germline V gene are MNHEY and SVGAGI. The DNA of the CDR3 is TGTGCCAGCAGTTGGTCGGCCAGGGGGATCCTCGAGCAGTACTTC. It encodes CASSWSARGILEQYF.

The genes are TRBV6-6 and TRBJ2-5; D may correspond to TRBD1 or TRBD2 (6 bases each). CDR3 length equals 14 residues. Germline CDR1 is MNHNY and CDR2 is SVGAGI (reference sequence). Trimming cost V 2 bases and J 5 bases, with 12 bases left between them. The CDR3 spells CASSYLTGTETQYF. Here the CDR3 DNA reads TGTGCCAGCAGTTACCTAACAGGGACTGAGACCCAGTACTTC.

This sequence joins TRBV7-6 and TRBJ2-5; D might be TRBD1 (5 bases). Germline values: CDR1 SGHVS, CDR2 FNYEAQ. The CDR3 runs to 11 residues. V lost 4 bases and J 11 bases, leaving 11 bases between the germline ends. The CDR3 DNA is TGTGCCAGCAGCTCAGGGCGGTGGCAGTACTTC. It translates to CASSSGRWQYF.

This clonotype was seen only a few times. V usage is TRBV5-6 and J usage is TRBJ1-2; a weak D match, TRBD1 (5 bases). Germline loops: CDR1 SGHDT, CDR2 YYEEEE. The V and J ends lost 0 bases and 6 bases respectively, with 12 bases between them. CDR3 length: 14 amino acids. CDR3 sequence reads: CASSLGFVGDGYTF. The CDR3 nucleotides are TGTGCCAGCAGCTTGGGTTTTGTAGGGGATGGCTACACCTTC.

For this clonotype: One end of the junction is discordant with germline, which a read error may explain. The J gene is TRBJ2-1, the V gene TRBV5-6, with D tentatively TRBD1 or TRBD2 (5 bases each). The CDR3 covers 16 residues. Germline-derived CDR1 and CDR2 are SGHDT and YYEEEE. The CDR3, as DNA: TGTGCCAGCAGCTTGACCGGGGACCCTTCCTACAATGGGCAGTTCTTC. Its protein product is CASSLTGDPSYNGQFF.

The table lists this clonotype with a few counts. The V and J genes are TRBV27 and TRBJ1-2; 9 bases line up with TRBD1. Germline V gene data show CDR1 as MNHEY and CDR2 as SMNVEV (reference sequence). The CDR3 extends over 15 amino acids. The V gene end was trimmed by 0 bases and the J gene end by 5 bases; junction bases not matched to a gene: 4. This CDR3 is CASSLSQGAWYGYTF. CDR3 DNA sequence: TGTGCCAGCAGTTTATCACAGGGGGCTTGGTATGGCTACACCTTC.

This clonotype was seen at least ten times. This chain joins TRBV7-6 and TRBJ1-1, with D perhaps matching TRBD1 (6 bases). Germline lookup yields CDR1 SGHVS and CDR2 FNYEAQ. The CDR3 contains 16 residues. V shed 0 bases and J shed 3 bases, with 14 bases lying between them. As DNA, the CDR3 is TGTGCCAGCAGCTTAGCGTTACAGGGATTGGACACTGAAGCTTTCTTT. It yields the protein CASSLALQGLDTEAFF.

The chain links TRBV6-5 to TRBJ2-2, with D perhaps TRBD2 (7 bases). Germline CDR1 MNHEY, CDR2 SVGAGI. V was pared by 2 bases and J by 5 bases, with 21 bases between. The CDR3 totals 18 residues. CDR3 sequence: CASSYLSPPGGETGELFF. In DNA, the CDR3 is TGTGCCAGCAGTTACCTATCCCCTCCGGGGGGCGAAACCGGGGAGCTGTTTTTT.

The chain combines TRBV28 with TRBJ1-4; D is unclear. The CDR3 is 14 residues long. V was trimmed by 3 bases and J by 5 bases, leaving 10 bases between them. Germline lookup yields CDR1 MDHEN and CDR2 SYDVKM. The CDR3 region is CASSLVEGNEKLFF. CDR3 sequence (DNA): TGTGCCAGCAGTTTGGTAGAGGGAAATGAAAAACTGTTTTTT.

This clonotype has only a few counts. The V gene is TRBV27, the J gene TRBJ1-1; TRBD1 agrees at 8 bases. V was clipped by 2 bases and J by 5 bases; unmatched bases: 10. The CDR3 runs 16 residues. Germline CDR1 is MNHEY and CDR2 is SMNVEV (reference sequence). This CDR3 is CASSLRYQGAGTEAFF. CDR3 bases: TGTGCCAGCAGTTTACGATACCAGGGGGCAGGGACTGAAGCTTTCTTT.

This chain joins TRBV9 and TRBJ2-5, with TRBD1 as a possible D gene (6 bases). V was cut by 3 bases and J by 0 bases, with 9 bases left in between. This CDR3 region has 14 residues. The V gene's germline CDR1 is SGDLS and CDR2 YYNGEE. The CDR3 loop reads CASSGRTDQETQYF. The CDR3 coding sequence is TGTGCCAGCAGCGGCAGGACAGACCAAGAGACCCAGTACTTC.